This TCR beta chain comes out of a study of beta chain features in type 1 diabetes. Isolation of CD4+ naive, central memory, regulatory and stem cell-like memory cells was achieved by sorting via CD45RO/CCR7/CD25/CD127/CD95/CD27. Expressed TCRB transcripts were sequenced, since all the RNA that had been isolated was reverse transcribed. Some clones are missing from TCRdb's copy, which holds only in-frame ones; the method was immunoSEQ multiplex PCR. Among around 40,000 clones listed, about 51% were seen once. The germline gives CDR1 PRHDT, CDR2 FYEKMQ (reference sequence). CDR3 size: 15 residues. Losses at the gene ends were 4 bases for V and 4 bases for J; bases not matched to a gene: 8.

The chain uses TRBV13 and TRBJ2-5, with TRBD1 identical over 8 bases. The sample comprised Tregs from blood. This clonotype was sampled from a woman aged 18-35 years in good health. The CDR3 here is CASSSQTGDVETQYF. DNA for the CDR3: TGTGCCAGCAGCTCGCAGACAGGGGACGTAGAGACCCAGTACTTC.